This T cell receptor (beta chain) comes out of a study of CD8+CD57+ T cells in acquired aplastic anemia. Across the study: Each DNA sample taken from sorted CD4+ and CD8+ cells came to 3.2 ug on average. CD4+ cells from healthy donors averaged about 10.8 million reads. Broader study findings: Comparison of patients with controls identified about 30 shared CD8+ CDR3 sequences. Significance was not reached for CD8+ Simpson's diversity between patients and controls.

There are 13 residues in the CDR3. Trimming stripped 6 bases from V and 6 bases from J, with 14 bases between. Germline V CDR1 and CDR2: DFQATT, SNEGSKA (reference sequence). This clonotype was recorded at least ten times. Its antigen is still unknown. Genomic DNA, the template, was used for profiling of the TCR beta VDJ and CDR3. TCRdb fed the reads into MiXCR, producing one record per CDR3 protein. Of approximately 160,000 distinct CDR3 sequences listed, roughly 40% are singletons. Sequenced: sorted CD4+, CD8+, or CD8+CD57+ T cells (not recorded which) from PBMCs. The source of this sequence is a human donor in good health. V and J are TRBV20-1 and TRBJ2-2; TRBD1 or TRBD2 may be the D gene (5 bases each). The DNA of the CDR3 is TGCAGTGCAGCCGGGACCGTCGCCGGGGAGCTGTTTTTT. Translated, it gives CSAAGTVAGELFF.